The 26 T cell receptor beta chains reported below all come from one sample, sequenced in a study of T cells in Graves' hyperthyroidism and ophthalmopathy. What was amplified from RNA transcripts were TCR beta CDR3 regions. First-round RT-PCR of the TCR CDR3 relied on the HTBI primer set. TCRdb re-analysed the multiplex PCR reads in MiXCR, keeping a single row per CDR3 protein. Among approximately 410,000 distinct CDR3 sequences listed, 12% to 15% were seen once. Input material: blood. All receptors come from a woman aged 18-29 years with Graves' hyperthyroidism.

This clonotype was detected many times. The V call is TRBV28, the J call TRBJ2-7; D remains ambiguous. The germline V gene encodes CDR1 MDHEN and CDR2 SYDVKM. With 3 bases removed from V and 5 bases from J, the gap between germline ends came to 11 bases. CDR3 length: 13 amino acids. The CDR3 bases are TGTGCCAGCAGTTTTAGCTTGGCCCACGAGCAGTACTTC. It yields the protein CASSFSLAHEQYF.

This clonotype was recorded a few times. The chain employs TRBV5-4 and TRBJ1-2; D gene uncertain. V was shortened by 3 bases and J by 0 bases, with 18 bases between the two germline ends. The CDR3 covers 17 residues. CDR1 and CDR2 (germline): SGHNT, YYREEE (reference sequence). CDR3 sequence (DNA): TGTGCCAGCAGCTCGCGGAACAGACTAAAAGCTAACTATGGCTACACCTTC. This sequence encodes CASSSRNRLKANYGYTF.

This clonotype was counted a few times. The rearrangement uses TRBV4-1 and TRBJ1-5, with D possibly matching TRBD1 (6 bases). Trimming took off 3 bases at V and 7 bases at J, with 13 bases between the two ends. Germline CDR1 MGHRA, CDR2 YSYEKL. This CDR3 is 14 amino acids long. In nucleotides, the CDR3 is TGCGCCAGCAGCCACCGGGGACAAAAGCAGCCCCAGCATTTT. It encodes CASSHRGQKQPQHF.

This clonotype was recorded many times. The chain carries TRBV20-1 and TRBJ1-1; TRBD1 is a possible D gene (5 bases). The CDR3 contains 13 residues. Germline CDR1 and CDR2: DFQATT and SNEGSKA (reference sequence). The CDR3 DNA is TGCAGCGAGAGACAACAGGTGAACACTGAAGCTTTCTTT. Encoded protein: CSERQQVNTEAFF.

The rearrangement uses TRBV24-1 and TRBJ2-4, with a weak D call TRBD1 (6 bases). Germline CDR1 and CDR2: KGHDR and SFDVKD. With 5 bases removed from V and 0 bases from J, the gap between germline ends came to 7 bases. The CDR3 totals 14 residues. The CDR3 nucleotides are TGTGCCACCAGTGGAGGGGGAGCCAAAAACATTCAGTACTTC. This sequence encodes CATSGGGAKNIQYF.

The chain carries TRBV4-3 and TRBJ1-1, with D possibly matching TRBD1 (5 bases). The germline V and J ends were trimmed by 1 base and 4 bases, with 16 bases remaining between them. From germline, CDR1 is LGHNA and CDR2 YSLEER. This CDR3 contains 16 residues. DNA for the CDR3: TGCGCCAGCAGCCAAGGAGGGGTAGGGTATTTCACTGAAGCTTTCTTT. This codes for CASSQGGVGYFTEAFF.

This clonotype was seen ten or more times. The V and J genes are TRBV13 and TRBJ1-6, with D uncertain. This CDR3 is built from 14 residues. Germline V gene lookup returns CDR1 PRHDT and CDR2 FYEKMQ (reference sequence). V lost 4 bases and J 10 bases, leaving 14 bases between the germline ends. Written as DNA, the CDR3 is TGTGCCAGCAGCTCACGCGTGGTGAACTCACCCCTCCACTTT. It yields the protein CASSSRVVNSPLHF.

The rearrangement uses TRBV2 and TRBJ2-3, with 14 positions matching TRBD2. The germline gives CDR1 SNHLY, CDR2 FYNNEI. The V and J ends lost 8 bases and 4 bases, in that order; junction bases with no gene match: 8. CDR3 size: 16 residues. The CDR3 here is CASDRGLAGVPDTQYF. CDR3 coding DNA: TGTGCCAGCGACAGGGGACTAGCGGGAGTCCCAGATACGCAGTATTTT.

This chain joins TRBV7-2 and TRBJ2-1, with 8 bases matching TRBD2. The CDR3 consists of 16 residues. Trimming removed 5 bases from V and 7 bases from J; junction bases left unmatched: 13. The V gene's germline CDR1 is SGHTA and CDR2 FQGNSA. The CDR3 is CASSPVSGSGFNEQFF. CDR3 sequence (DNA): TGTGCCAGCAGCCCCGTGAGCGGGAGTGGTTTTAATGAGCAGTTCTTC.

Many counts were recorded for this clonotype. The chain joins TRBV28 to TRBJ1-5; D might be TRBD1 (6 bases). This CDR3 region has 18 residues. Germline CDR1 and CDR2: MDHEN and SYDVKM. Trimming cost V 1 base and J 7 bases, with 23 bases left between them. Here the CDR3 reads CASSLSIGTGSTSQPQHF. Written as DNA, the CDR3 is TGTGCCAGCAGTTTATCTATCGGAACAGGGTCCACCAGCCAGCCCCAGCATTTT.

The J gene is TRBJ2-7, the V gene TRBV6-2 or TRBV6-3, with D uncertain. Germline-derived CDR1 and CDR2 are MNHEY and SVGEGT. The V gene lost 2 bases and the J gene lost 3 bases, with 5 bases spanning the gap. This CDR3 region has 12 residues. CDR3 protein: CASSYPYYEQYF. The CDR3 coding sequence is TGTGCCAGCAGTTACCCCTACTACGAGCAGTACTTC.

The gene calls are TRBV7-6 and TRBJ2-2, with 11 bases lining up with TRBD2. This CDR3 has 17 amino acids. The ends lost 3 bases at V and 7 bases at J; junction bases unmatched: 10. Germline values: CDR1 SGHVS, CDR2 FNYEAQ. The CDR3 sequence is CASSFSSSGRSGGELFF. DNA for the CDR3: TGTGCCAGCAGCTTTTCGTCTAGCGGGAGGTCTGGCGGGGAGCTGTTTTTT.

The rearrangement joins TRBV6-1 to TRBJ2-2; TRBD1 is a possible D gene (6 bases). The germline CDR1 and CDR2 sequences are MNHNS and SASEGT. This CDR3 comprises 15 residues. V was cut by 7 bases and J by 5 bases, with 17 bases left in between. The CDR3 region has the DNA TGTGCCAGCAACTACAGGGCTGGGAAGACCGGGGAGCTGTTTTTT. Translating gives CASNYRAGKTGELFF.

The chain links TRBV19 to TRBJ2-3; D is perhaps TRBD2 (6 bases). V lost 6 bases and J lost 4, with 20 bases in between. Germline lookup yields CDR1 LNHDA and CDR2 SQIVND (reference sequence). CDR3 length equals 16 residues. The CDR3 spells CASRNRLVVRPDTQYF. Here the CDR3 DNA reads TGTGCCAGTAGAAACAGACTAGTAGTTCGTCCAGATACGCAGTATTTT.

Many counts were recorded for this clonotype. The rearrangement uses TRBV7-9 and TRBJ2-2, with 7 bases matching TRBD1. Germline CDR1 SEHNR, CDR2 FQNEAQ (reference sequence). J was trimmed by 2 bases and V by 5 bases; bases with no gene match: 2. This CDR3 has 14 amino acids. CDR3 residues: CASSRQGNTGELFF. The CDR3 DNA follows: TGTGCCAGCAGCCGACAGGGAAACACCGGGGAGCTGTTTTTT.

Only a few counts were recorded for this clonotype. The chain carries TRBV7-9 and TRBJ1-3, with D possibly TRBD1 on 6 matching bases. The CDR3 has 16 amino acids. Looked up from germline, CDR1 is SEHNR and CDR2 is FQNEAQ (reference sequence). Trimming cost V 4 bases and J 7 bases, with 20 bases left between them. CDR3 amino acids: CASSWTDLTGGNTIYF. The CDR3 bases are TGTGCCAGCAGCTGGACAGACTTAACCGGGGGTAACACCATATATTTT. The full variable domain, rest sourced from reference TRBV7-9 and TRBJ1-3, is DTGVSQNPRHKITKRGQNVTFRCDPISEHNRLYWYRQTLGQGPEFLTYFQNEAQLEKSRLLSDRFSAERPKGSFSTLEIQRTEQGDSAMYLCASSWTDLTGGNTIYFGEGSWLTVV.

There are a few counts of this clonotype. Compared with germline, one end of the junction differs, possibly owing to a read error. This chain uses TRBV6-1 with TRBJ1-1; D is undetermined. CDR1 MNHNS and CDR2 SASEGT come from the germline V gene. CDR3 length: 15 amino acids. Written as DNA, the CDR3 is TGTGTCAGCAGTGAAGCAGGATATCTGAACACTGAAGCTTTCTTT. Protein: CVSSEAGYLNTEAFF.

The rearrangement links TRBV28 to TRBJ2-3; 11 bases are a match to TRBD2. Germline V gene lookup returns CDR1 MDHEN and CDR2 SYDVKM. The CDR3 runs to 16 residues. The V and J ends lost 5 bases and 3 bases, in that order; junction bases with no gene match: 7. The CDR3 coding sequence is TGTGCCAGCAGTGGGGGGACTAGCGGTCTTACAGATACGCAGTATTTT. Protein: CASSGGTSGLTDTQYF.

This clonotype has a handful of counts. The chain recombines TRBV19 with TRBJ2-5, with 7 bases identical to TRBD1. V gave up 0 bases and J gave up 6 bases; unmatched junction bases: 4. CDR3 length equals 14 residues. The V gene's germline CDR1 is LNHDA and CDR2 SQIVND (reference sequence). The CDR3 DNA reads TGTGCCAGTAGTATAGAACAGGGGATCCAGACCCAGTACTTC. Protein product: CASSIEQGIQTQYF.

This clonotype was counted many times. The chain joins TRBV28 to TRBJ1-4; possible D gene TRBD1, 6 bases. Trimming shortened V by 6 bases and J by 8 bases, and 16 bases separated the two germline ends. There are 14 residues in the CDR3. Germline CDR1 and CDR2: MDHEN and SYDVKM. CDR3 nucleotide sequence: TGTGCCAGCAGACCCGACAGGAGCCAGGAAAAACTGTTTTTT. It specifies CASRPDRSQEKLFF.

This chain joins TRBV6-1 and TRBJ2-6; D possibly corresponds to TRBD2 (6 bases). CDR1 and CDR2 (germline): MNHNS, SASEGT. The CDR3 runs 17 residues. The V gene lost 6 bases and the J gene lost 0 bases, with 15 bases spanning the gap. The CDR3 sequence is CASSRGGYNSGANVLTF. The CDR3 bases are TGTGCCAGCAGCCGTGGGGGGTACAACTCTGGGGCCAACGTCCTGACTTTC.

The table lists this clonotype with many counts. The chain carries TRBV11-2 and TRBJ1-1; 8 bases match TRBD1. The length of the CDR3 is 15 residues. The J segment lost 6 bases and the V segment lost 0 bases, leaving 6 bases of the junction unmatched. Germline V CDR1 and CDR2: SGHAT, FQNNGV. CDR3 nucleotide sequence: TGTGCCAGCAGCTTAGAGTCAGGGGGCAGGGCTGAAGCTTTCTTT. Its translation is CASSLESGGRAEAFF.

This clonotype was detected many times. The gene calls are TRBV12-3 or TRBV12-4 and TRBJ1-2; D is possibly TRBD1 (6 bases). The CDR3 is 17 amino acids. V shed 3 bases and J shed 1 base, with 18 bases lying between them. CDR3 region: CASSFVVGGDRNYGYTF. DNA of the CDR3: TGTGCCAGCAGTTTCGTCGTCGGGGGCGACCGTAACTATGGCTACACCTTC.

This clonotype has a count of ten or more. Sequence at one end of the junction differs from germline and may be a read error. As DNA, the CDR3 is TGTGCCAGCAGTCTAGCGGGCACAGATACGCAGTATTTT. Residues: CASSLAGTDTQYF. This chain uses TRBV5-1 with TRBJ2-3; 7 bases map to TRBD2. CDR1 and CDR2 from the germline V gene are SGHRS and YFSETQ. CDR3 size: 13 residues. The full variable domain, in which reference TRBV5-1 and TRBJ2-3 provide the parts outside the CDR3, is KAGVTQTPRYLIKTRGQQVTLSCSPISGHRSVSWYQQTPGQGLQFLFEYFSETQRNKGNFPGRFSGRQFSNSRSEMNVSTLELGDSALYLCASSLAGTDTQYFGPGTRLTVL.

This clonotype has a count of ten or more. The CDR3: CASSFNLGGGGYEQYF. CDR3 in DNA: TGTGCCAGCAGTTTCAATTTAGGGGGGGGAGGCTACGAGCAGTACTTC. The chain carries TRBV12-3 or TRBV12-4 and TRBJ2-7; D might be TRBD2 (7 bases). CDR3 length equals 16 residues. With 3 bases removed from V and 3 bases from J, the gap between germline ends came to 18 bases.

The rearrangement uses TRBV28 and TRBJ1-5; 9 bases map to TRBD1. V gave up 8 bases and J gave up 0 bases; unmatched junction bases: 14. This CDR3 comprises 18 residues. From germline, CDR1 is MDHEN and CDR2 SYDVKM. CDR3 DNA: TGTGCCAGCGTGGGGGTAGGGACAGGGACTCGTAGCAATCAGCCCCAGCATTTT. It translates to CASVGVGTGTRSNQPQHF.